This T cell receptor (beta chain) appears in the sequencing data of a study of T-cell reconstitution after alpha-beta-depleted transplantation in children (dated by TCRdb to the mid-2010s). General notes on the study: Using TCR repertoire profiling, the study quantitatively followed how T-cell immune reconstitution unfolded in children after TCRalphabeta/CD19-depleted allogeneic hematopoietic cell transplantation.

In the paper's terms, the treatment or condition label means: allogeneic hematopoietic cell transplantation with graft depleted of TCRalphabeta T cells and CD19 B cells. The transplant recipients were children given TCRalphabeta/CD19-depleted allogeneic hematopoietic cell grafts. V is clipped by 0 bases and J by 0 bases, and the sequence between their germline boundaries is 8 bases long. Taken from the germline V gene (reference sequence), the CDR1 and CDR2 loops are GTSNPN and SVGIG. The CDR3 has 15 amino acids, counting the end cysteine and phenylalanine. Only the CDR3 portion is preserved as DNA: 45 bases, with reading frame beginning at the first base. This clonotype was seen once. Its antigen has not been determined. No base quality information exists; no much larger clone differs at one position. A read on its own is weak evidence. Broad study findings and their caveats: Apparently early alphabetaT-cell count recovery about two months after transplant reportedly relied on only several hundred rapidly expanded clones derived from non-depleted graft cells. Over subsequent months, a decline in hyperexpanded clone frequencies was noted, and after one year, T-cell counts and TCRbeta diversity were mostly ascribed to newly produced T cells. In some patients, the high TCRbeta diversity seen at day 60 was put down to recipient T cells and intrathymic progenitors that had survived conditioning.

The library was prepared using PCR. The sequencer listed for this sample is Illumina HiSeq 2500. To normalize quantification of the TCRbeta repertoire, the TCR libraries were built with molecular barcoding that relied on unique molecular identifiers. TCRdb took the public reads, trimmed them with fastp at Q25, ran MiXCR for clone calling and kept in-frame beta chains. When rows share a CDR3 protein, they turn into one entry using the most common DNA and genes. This sample lists 600,000 to 800,000 distinct CDR3 sequences; over 10% were detected once. The ten largest clones take up around 0.79% of the sample.

Material: PBMCs, obtained before TCRalphabeta/CD19-depleted stem cell transplant. The chain joins TRBV30 to TRBJ2-2; no D gene is confidently identified. This clonotype was sampled from a girl aged 2 to 10 with congenital amegakaryocytic thrombocytopenia, due to receive a stem cell transplant. CDR3 reads: CAWSVNTANTGELFF. In nucleotide form, the sequence is TGTGCCTGGAGTGTAAACACCGCGAACACCGGGGAGCTGTTTTTT.